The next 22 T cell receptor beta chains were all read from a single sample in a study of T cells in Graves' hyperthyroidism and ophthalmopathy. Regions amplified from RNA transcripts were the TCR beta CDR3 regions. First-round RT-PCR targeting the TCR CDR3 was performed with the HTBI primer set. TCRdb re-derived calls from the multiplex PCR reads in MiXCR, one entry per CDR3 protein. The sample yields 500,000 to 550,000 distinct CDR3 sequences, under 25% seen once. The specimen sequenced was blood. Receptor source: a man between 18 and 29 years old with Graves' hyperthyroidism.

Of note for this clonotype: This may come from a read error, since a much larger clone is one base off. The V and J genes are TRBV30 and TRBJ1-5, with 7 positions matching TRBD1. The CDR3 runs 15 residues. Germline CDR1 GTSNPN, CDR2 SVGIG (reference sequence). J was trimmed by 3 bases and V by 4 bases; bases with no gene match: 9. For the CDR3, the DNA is TGTGCCTGGACTAACGGACAGGAGAACAATCAGCCCCAGCATTTT. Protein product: CAWTNGQENNQPQHF.

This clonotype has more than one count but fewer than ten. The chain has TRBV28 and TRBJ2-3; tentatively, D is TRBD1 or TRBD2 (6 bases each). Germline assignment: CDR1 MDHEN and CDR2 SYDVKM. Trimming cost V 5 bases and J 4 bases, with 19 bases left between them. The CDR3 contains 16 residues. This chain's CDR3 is CASSPRGGTGSDTQYF. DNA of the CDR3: TGTGCCAGCAGTCCGCGAGGGGGGACTGGTTCAGATACGCAGTATTTT.

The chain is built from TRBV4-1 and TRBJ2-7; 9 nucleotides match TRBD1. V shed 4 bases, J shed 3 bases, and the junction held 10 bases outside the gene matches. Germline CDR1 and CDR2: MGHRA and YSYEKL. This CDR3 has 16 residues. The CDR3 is CASSPFGQGTFYEQYF. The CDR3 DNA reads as TGCGCCAGCAGCCCGTTCGGACAGGGGACCTTCTACGAGCAGTACTTC.

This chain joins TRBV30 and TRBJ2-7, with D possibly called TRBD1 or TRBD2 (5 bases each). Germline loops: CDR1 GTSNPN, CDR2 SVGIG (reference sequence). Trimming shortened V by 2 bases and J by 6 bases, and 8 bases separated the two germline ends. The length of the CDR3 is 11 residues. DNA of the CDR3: TGTGCCTGGAGTACTGGGGGCGAGCAGTACTTC. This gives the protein CAWSTGGEQYF. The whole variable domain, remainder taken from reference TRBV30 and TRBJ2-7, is SQTIHQWPATLVQPVGSPLSLECTVEGTSNPNLYWYRQAAGRGLQLLFYSVGIGQISSEVPQNLSASRPQDRQFILSSKKLLLSDSGFYLCAWSTGGEQYFGPGTRLTVT.

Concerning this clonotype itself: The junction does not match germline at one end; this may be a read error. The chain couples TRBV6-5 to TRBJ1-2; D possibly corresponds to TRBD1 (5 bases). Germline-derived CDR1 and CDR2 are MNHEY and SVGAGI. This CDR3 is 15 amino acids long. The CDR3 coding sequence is TGTGCCAGCAGTAACTCCGGGACTACTAACTATGGCTACACCTTC. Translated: CASSNSGTTNYGYTF.

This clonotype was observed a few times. Here the CDR3 DNA reads TGTGCCAGCAGTTTTCGCGGGGGCGCGGGCACTGAAGCTTTCTTT. Translated, it gives CASSFRGGAGTEAFF. The chain couples TRBV28 to TRBJ1-1, with D possibly TRBD1 on 6 matching bases. Germline values: CDR1 MDHEN, CDR2 SYDVKM. Trimming removed 3 bases from V and 4 bases from J, with 15 bases in between. The CDR3 loop spans 15 amino acids. Full variable domain (rest looked up from reference TRBV28 and TRBJ1-1): DVKVTQSSRYLVKRTGEKVFLECVQDMDHENMFWYRQDPGLGLRLIYFSYDVKMKEKGDIPEGYSVSREKKERFSLILESASTNQTSMYLCASSFRGGAGTEAFFGQGTRLTVV.

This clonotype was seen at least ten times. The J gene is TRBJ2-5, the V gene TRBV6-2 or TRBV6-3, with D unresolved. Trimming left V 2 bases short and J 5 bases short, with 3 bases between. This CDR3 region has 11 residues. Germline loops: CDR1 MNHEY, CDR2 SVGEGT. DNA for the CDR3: TGTGCCAGCAGTTACAGGGAGACCCAGTACTTC. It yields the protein CASSYRETQYF.

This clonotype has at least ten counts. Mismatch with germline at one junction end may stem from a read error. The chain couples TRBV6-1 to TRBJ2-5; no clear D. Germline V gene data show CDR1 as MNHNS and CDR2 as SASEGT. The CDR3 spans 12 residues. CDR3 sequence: CASREVRQTQYF. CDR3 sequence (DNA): TGTGCCAGCAGGGAAGTGAGGCAGACCCAGTACTTC.

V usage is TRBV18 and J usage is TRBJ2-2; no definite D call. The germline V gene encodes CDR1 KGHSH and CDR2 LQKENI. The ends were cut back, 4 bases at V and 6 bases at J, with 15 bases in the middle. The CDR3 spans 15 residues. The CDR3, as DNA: TGTGCCAGCTCACGGTACAGTGCTAACTCCGGGGAGCTGTTTTTT. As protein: CASSRYSANSGELFF.

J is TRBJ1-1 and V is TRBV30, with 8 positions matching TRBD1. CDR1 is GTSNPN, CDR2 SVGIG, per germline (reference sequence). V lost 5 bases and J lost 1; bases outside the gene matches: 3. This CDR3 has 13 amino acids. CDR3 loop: CAWGQGPNTEAFF. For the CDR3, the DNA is TGTGCCTGGGGACAGGGTCCGAACACTGAAGCTTTCTTT. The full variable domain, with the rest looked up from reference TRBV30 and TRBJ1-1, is SQTIHQWPATLVQPVGSPLSLECTVEGTSNPNLYWYRQAAGRGLQLLFYSVGIGQISSEVPQNLSASRPQDRQFILSSKKLLLSDSGFYLCAWGQGPNTEAFFGQGTRLTVV.

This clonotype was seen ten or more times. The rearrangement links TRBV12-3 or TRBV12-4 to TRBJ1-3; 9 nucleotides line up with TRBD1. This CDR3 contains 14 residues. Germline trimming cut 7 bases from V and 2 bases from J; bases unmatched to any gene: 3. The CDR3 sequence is CASKQGAAGNTIYF. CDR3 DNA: TGTGCCAGCAAACAGGGGGCGGCTGGAAACACCATATATTTT.

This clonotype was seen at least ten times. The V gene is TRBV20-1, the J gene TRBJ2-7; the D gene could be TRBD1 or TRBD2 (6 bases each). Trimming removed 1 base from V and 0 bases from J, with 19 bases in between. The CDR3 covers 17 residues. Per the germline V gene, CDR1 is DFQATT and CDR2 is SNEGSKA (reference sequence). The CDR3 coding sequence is TGCAGTGCTAGAGTAGGGGGAGGAGGCCACCGCTCCTACGAGCAGTACTTC. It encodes CSARVGGGGHRSYEQYF.

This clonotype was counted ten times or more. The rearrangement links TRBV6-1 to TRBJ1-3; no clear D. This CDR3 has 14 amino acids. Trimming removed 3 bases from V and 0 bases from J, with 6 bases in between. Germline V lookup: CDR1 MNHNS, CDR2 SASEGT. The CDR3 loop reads CASSEADSGNTIYF. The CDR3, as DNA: TGTGCCAGCAGTGAGGCGGACTCTGGAAACACCATATATTTT.

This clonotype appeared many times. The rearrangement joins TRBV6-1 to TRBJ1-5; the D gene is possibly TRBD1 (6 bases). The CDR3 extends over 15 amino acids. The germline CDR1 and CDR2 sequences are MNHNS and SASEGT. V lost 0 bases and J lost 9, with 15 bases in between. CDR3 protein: CASSEAPQGTWPQHF. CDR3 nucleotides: TGTGCCAGCAGTGAAGCGCCACAGGGCACTTGGCCCCAGCATTTT.

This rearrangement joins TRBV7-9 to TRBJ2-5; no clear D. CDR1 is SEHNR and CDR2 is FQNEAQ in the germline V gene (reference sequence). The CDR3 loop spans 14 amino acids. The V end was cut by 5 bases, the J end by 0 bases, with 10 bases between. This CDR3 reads CASSRTQNQETQYF. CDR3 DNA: TGTGCCAGCAGCAGGACGCAGAACCAAGAGACCCAGTACTTC.

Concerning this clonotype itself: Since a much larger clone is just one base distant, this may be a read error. The CDR3 protein is CAISLQPGPGNTIYF. CDR3 DNA: TGTGCCATCAGCTTACAGCCGGGCCCTGGAAACACCATATATTTT. The rearrangement links TRBV7-8 to TRBJ1-3; unclear D gene. Germline lookup yields CDR1 SGHVS and CDR2 FQNEAQ. The CDR3 is made up of 15 amino acids.

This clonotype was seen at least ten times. The CDR3 sequence is CASSADGLREQYF. In DNA form, the CDR3 reads TGTGCCAGCAGTGCCGACGGCCTTAGGGAGCAGTACTTC. The rearrangement uses TRBV28 and TRBJ2-7; D is ambiguous. V shed 5 bases and J shed 7 bases, with 15 bases lying between them. This CDR3 has 13 amino acids. The germline CDR1 and CDR2 sequences are MDHEN and SYDVKM.

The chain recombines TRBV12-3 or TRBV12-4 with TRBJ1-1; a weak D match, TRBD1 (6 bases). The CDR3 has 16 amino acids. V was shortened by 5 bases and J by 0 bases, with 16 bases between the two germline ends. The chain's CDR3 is CASSETGPGMNTEAFF. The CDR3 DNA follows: TGTGCCAGCAGTGAAACAGGGCCTGGGATGAACACTGAAGCTTTCTTT.

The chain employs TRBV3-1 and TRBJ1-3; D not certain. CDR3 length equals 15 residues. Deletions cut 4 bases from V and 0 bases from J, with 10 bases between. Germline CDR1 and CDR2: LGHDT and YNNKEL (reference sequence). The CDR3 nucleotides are TGTGCCAGCAGCCTTTTTCATGGCTCTGGAAACACCATATATTTT. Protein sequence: CASSLFHGSGNTIYF.

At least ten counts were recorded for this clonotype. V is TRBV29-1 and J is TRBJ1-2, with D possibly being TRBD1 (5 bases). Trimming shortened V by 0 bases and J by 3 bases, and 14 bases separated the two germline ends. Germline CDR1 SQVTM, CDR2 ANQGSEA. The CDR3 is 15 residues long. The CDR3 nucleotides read TGCAGCGTTGAAGATGGGCAGGGAAGCGACTATGGCTACACCTTC. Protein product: CSVEDGQGSDYGYTF.

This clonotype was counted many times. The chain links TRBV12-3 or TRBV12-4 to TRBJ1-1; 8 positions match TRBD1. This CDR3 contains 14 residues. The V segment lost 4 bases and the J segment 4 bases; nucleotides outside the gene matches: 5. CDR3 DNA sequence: TGTGCCAGCAGTTGGACAGGGAGGGGCACTGAAGCTTTCTTT. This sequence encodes CASSWTGRGTEAFF.

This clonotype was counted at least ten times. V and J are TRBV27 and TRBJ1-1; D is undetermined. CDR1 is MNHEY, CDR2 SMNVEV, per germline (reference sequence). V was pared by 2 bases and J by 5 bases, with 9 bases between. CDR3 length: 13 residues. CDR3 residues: CASSLNKVTEAFF. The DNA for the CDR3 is TGTGCCAGCAGTTTAAATAAAGTAACTGAAGCTTTCTTT.